Listed below are T cell receptor beta chains from one sample, sequenced in a study of blood T cell repertoires in COVID-19. Assay: immunoSEQ multiplex PCR; the TCRdb copy retains only in-frame clones and omits some. Found here are around 250,000 clones, more than 70% of them singletons; the top ten hold 3.1%. Input material: peripheral blood. These TCRs come from a woman in her late teens or twenties with acute or convalescent COVID-19. The CDR3 runs from the conserved cysteine through the conserved F or W. The order of the fields is V gene, D gene, clone size, J gene, CDR3 protein, CDR3 DNA. The D gene is left open where the match is weak. Where a row states a size, it is once, few, many or the class of an expanded clone; other rows omit it.

TRBV9,TRBD2,NA,TRBJ2-1,CASSEGLAGVYNEQFF,TGTGCCAGCAGTGAGGGACTAGCGGGAGTATACAATGAGCAGTTCTTC
TRBV4-3,NA,NA,TRBJ2-7,CASSQGIGGAYEQYF,TGCGCCAGCAGCCAGGGGATAGGCGGGGCCTACGAGCAGTACTTC
TRBV7-8,TRBD1,NA,TRBJ1-6,CASSPWTGINSPLHF,TGTGCCAGCAGCCCGTGGACAGGGATAAATTCACCCCTCCACTTT
TRBV6-2/TRBV6-3,TRBD2,NA,TRBJ2-7,CASSYEGGADYEQYF,TGTGCCAGCAGTTACGAGGGAGGGGCGGATTACGAGCAGTACTTC
TRBV6-5,NA,NA,TRBJ2-2,CASSYYFGANTGELFF,TGTGCCAGCAGTTATTACTTCGGAGCGAACACCGGGGAGCTGTTTTTT
TRBV5-6,NA,NA,TRBJ1-1,CASSKPDFTEAFF,TGTGCCAGCAGCAAACCGGACTTCACTGAAGCTTTCTTT
TRBV18,NA,NA,TRBJ1-2,CASSPLENTNYGYTF,TGTGCCAGCTCACCACTGGAGAACACTAACTATGGCTACACCTTC
TRBV9,TRBD1,NA,TRBJ1-1,CASSEGNTGGGTEAFF,TGTGCCAGCAGCGAGGGGAATACAGGGGGAGGGACTGAAGCTTTCTTT
TRBV6-2/TRBV6-3,NA,NA,TRBJ2-7,CASSYRVSSYEQYF,TGTGCCAGCAGTTATCGGGTCTCATCGTACGAGCAGTACTTC
TRBV6-2/TRBV6-3,NA,NA,TRBJ2-7,CASSDWSGPYEQYF,TGTGCCAGCAGTGACTGGTCAGGCCCCTACGAGCAGTACTTC
TRBV5-6,NA,NA,TRBJ1-3,CASSFLANTIYF,TGTGCCAGCAGCTTTTTGGCAAACACCATATATTTT
TRBV13,TRBD1,many,TRBJ2-7,CASSSGQGPLEQYF,TGTGCCAGCAGCTCTGGACAGGGGCCCCTGGAGCAGTACTTC
TRBV7-9,TRBD2,NA,TRBJ2-7,CASSSSIGSGNVRTYEQYF,TGTGCCAGCAGCTCTAGTATTGGTAGCGGGAACGTTCGAACCTACGAGCAGTACTTC
TRBV29-1,TRBD2,NA,TRBJ2-7,CSVVSGRTYEQYF,TGCAGCGTTGTTAGCGGGAGGACCTACGAGCAGTACTTC
TRBV7-9,NA,NA,TRBJ1-6,CASSSGGIISPLHF,TGTGCCAGCAGTTCGGGGGGAATCATTTCACCCCTCCACTTT
TRBV10-3,TRBD1,NA,TRBJ2-7,CAISDPDFDRGPYEQYF,TGTGCCATCAGTGACCCAGACTTTGACAGGGGGCCCTACGAGCAGTACTTC
TRBV12-3/TRBV12-4,NA,NA,TRBJ1-2,CASSLDGGGYTF,TGTGCCAGCAGTTTAGACGGGGGTGGCTACACCTTC
TRBV9,NA,NA,TRBJ1-2,CASSGTLHGYTF,TGTGCCAGCAGCGGCACACTACATGGCTACACCTTC
TRBV7-9,TRBD1,NA,TRBJ1-1,CASSSTGVSAFF,TGTGCCAGCAGCTCGACAGGGGTGAGTGCTTTCTTT
TRBV9,TRBD2,few,TRBJ2-1,CASSITGTSVNNEQFF,TGTGCCAGCAGCATCACCGGGACTAGCGTCAACAATGAGCAGTTCTTC
TRBV3-1/TRBV3-2,NA,few,TRBJ2-5,CASSRAGLAQETQYF,TGTGCCAGCAGCCGGGCCGGGCTAGCCCAAGAGACCCAGTACTTC
TRBV5-4,TRBD2,NA,TRBJ2-7,CASSLDWTSGEQYF,TGTGCCAGCAGCTTGGATTGGACTAGCGGCGAGCAGTACTTC
TRBV11-1,TRBD2,once,TRBJ2-1,CASSYSGSDYEQFF,TGTGCCAGCAGCTATAGCGGGAGCGACTATGAGCAGTTCTTC
TRBV19,NA,NA,TRBJ2-4,CASTTGRVSAKNIQYF,TGTGCCAGTACCACGGGTCGTGTTTCGGCCAAAAACATTCAGTACTTC
TRBV5-1,NA,NA,TRBJ2-1,CASSFEKNEQFF,TGCGCCAGCAGCTTCGAGAAAAATGAGCAGTTCTTC
TRBV20-1,NA,few,TRBJ1-1,CSASSGQGRDTEAFF,TGCAGTGCTAGTAGTGGGCAGGGGCGGGACACTGAAGCTTTCTTT
TRBV19,TRBD2,few,TRBJ2-7,CASSIGLAGGIPTDEQYF,TGTGCCAGTAGTATAGGACTAGCGGGAGGTATCCCAACCGACGAGCAGTACTTC
TRBV3-1/TRBV3-2,TRBD1,once,TRBJ2-3,CASSQAQGQGLTDTQYF,TGTGCCAGCAGCCAGGCACAGGGACAGGGTCTCACAGATACGCAGTATTTT
TRBV7-2,NA,NA,TRBJ2-3,CASSPYGAGARTDTQYF,TGTGCCAGCAGCCCATACGGCGCAGGGGCCCGCACAGATACGCAGTATTTT
TRBV13,TRBD2,once,TRBJ2-2,CASSSFRTSGNTGELFF,TGTGCCAGCAGCTCGTTCCGGACTAGCGGGAACACCGGGGAGCTGTTTTTT
TRBV4-1,TRBD2,NA,TRBJ2-7,CASSQEGGLAGDPYEQYF,TGCGCCAGCAGCCAGGAGGGGGGACTAGCGGGAGATCCCTACGAGCAGTACTTC
TRBV28,NA,NA,TRBJ1-1,CASRVYRGLMGAFF,TGTGCCAGCAGAGTTTATAGGGGACTTATGGGAGCTTTCTTT
TRBV28,NA,NA,TRBJ2-1,CASSPEGRSYNEQFF,TGTGCCAGCAGCCCGGAGGGTAGATCCTACAATGAGCAGTTCTTC
TRBV7-2,TRBD2,NA,TRBJ2-1,CASSLAILAVSNEQFF,TGTGCCAGCAGCTTAGCGATTCTAGCGGTAAGCAATGAGCAGTTCTTC
TRBV2,TRBD2,many,TRBJ2-3,CASRSEGLGGTDTQYF,TGTGCCAGCAGATCAGAGGGACTAGGGGGCACAGATACGCAGTATTTT
TRBV10-1,NA,few,TRBJ1-6,CASSVGDSPLHF,TGCGCCAGCAGCGTCGGGGATTCACCCCTCCACTTT
TRBV11-2,TRBD2,NA,TRBJ2-3,CASSLKGGLAASTDTQYF,TGTGCCAGCAGCCTCAAGGGGGGACTAGCGGCTAGCACAGATACGCAGTATTTT
TRBV27,TRBD1,NA,TRBJ2-7,CASSQQGDAYEQYF,TGTGCCAGCAGTCAACAGGGGGATGCCTACGAGCAGTACTTC
TRBV20-1,TRBD2,NA,TRBJ2-5,CSASDGRETQYF,TGCAGTGCTAGTGACGGGAGGGAGACCCAGTACTTC
TRBV5-1,NA,NA,TRBJ1-4,CASTGRNEKLFF,TGCGCCAGCACAGGGAGGAACGAAAAACTGTTTTTT
TRBV6-5,TRBD1,NA,TRBJ2-7,CASSYSNPGQSGEQYF,TGTGCCAGCAGTTACTCTAACCCGGGACAGTCCGGCGAGCAGTACTTC
TRBV6-5,TRBD1,NA,TRBJ2-7,CASSYSGTGPYEQYF,TGTGCCAGCAGTTACTCAGGGACAGGGCCTTACGAGCAGTACTTC
TRBV5-6,NA,NA,TRBJ2-7,CASSPPSSYEQYF,TGTGCCAGCAGCCCCCCTAGCTCCTACGAGCAGTACTTC
TRBV5-8,TRBD1,NA,TRBJ2-7,CASITGGGYEQYF,TGTGCCAGCATTACAGGGGGCGGATACGAGCAGTACTTC
TRBV5-1,NA,NA,TRBJ2-7,CASSLGESPPYEQYF,TGCGCCAGCAGCTTGGGGGAGAGTCCCCCCTACGAGCAGTACTTC
TRBV7-2,NA,NA,TRBJ2-7,CASSLSAGGGEQYF,TGTGCCAGCAGCTTATCAGCCGGGGGTGGGGAGCAGTACTTC
TRBV18,TRBD1,NA,TRBJ1-4,CASSPPQGANEKLFF,TGTGCCAGCTCACCACCGCAGGGGGCTAATGAAAAACTGTTTTTT
TRBV27,NA,NA,TRBJ1-4,CASSRLGGKLFF,TGTGCCAGCAGCCGTTTGGGGGGAAAACTGTTTTTT
TRBV27,NA,NA,TRBJ2-3,CASSLTLRSPDTQYF,TGTGCCAGCAGTTTAACTCTCAGGTCCCCAGATACGCAGTATTTT
TRBV7-9,TRBD2,NA,TRBJ2-1,CASSLETSGRPEQFF,TGTGCCAGCAGCTTAGAGACTAGCGGGAGGCCTGAGCAGTTCTTC
TRBV2,NA,NA,TRBJ1-5,CASNPINRDQPQHF,TGTGCCAGCAACCCCATCAACAGGGATCAGCCCCAGCATTTT
TRBV5-1,TRBD2,NA,TRBJ2-1,CASTPGLAVNEQFF,TGCGCCAGTACCCCGGGACTAGCGGTCAATGAGCAGTTCTTC
TRBV2,TRBD1,NA,TRBJ1-4,CASSTGQGYEKLFF,TGTGCCAGCAGCACAGGACAGGGCTATGAAAAACTGTTTTTT
TRBV18,NA,NA,TRBJ1-1,CASSPWQLNTEAFF,TGTGCCAGCTCACCATGGCAACTGAACACTGAAGCTTTCTTT
TRBV29-1,TRBD2,NA,TRBJ2-7,CSVAGLAGAPYEQYF,TGCAGCGTTGCTGGACTAGCGGGAGCCCCCTACGAGCAGTACTTC